The rows below give T cell receptor beta chains drawn from one sample of a study of shared clonotypes between healthy human individuals. Data came from immunoSEQ multiplex PCR; TCRdb stores just in-frame clones and leaves some out. The table records around 1.1 million clones, around 78% of them present only once. Source material: memory CD4+ T cells from PBMCs. Receptor source: a man aged 18-30 years in good health. Some clones in this sample may be carry-over from other donors' samples. Each CDR3 is given with its conserved first and last residue. The D gene is left open where the match is weak. Only some rows state a clone size, as once, few, many or a class for expanded clones.

>NA|TRBV2|TRBJ2-7|TRBD2
TGTGCCAGCAGTTACTCCGGGACTAGCGGTTTGAGCTCCTACGAGCAGTACTTC
CASSYSGTSGLSSYEQYF
>few|TRBV5-1|TRBJ1-2|TRBD1
TGCGCCAGCAGCTTTACAGGGGAGGGAGGCTACACCTTC
CASSFTGEGGYTF
>NA|TRBV10-3|TRBJ2-5|NA
TGTGCCATCAAGCCGGACTGGAAAGAGACCCAGTACTTC
CAIKPDWKETQYF
>NA|TRBV5-1|TRBJ1-2|NA
TGCGCCAGCAGCCCGAGCGGCGGTAACTATGGCTACACCTTC
CASSPSGGNYGYTF
>many|TRBV5-1|TRBJ2-5|NA
TGCGCCAGCAGCTTGGGGGGAAGGGGCCTGGAGACCCAGTACTTC
CASSLGGRGLETQYF
>NA|TRBV5-4|TRBJ2-1|NA
TGTGCCAGCAGCGGAGATCCCGGACATCCTATCTTC
CASSGDPGHPIF
>NA|TRBV27|TRBJ2-1|TRBD1
TGTGCCAGCAGTAAAGACAGGGCTCAGTTCTTC
CASSKDRAQFF
>NA|TRBV15|TRBJ1-2|NA
TGTGCCACCAGCAGAGAGCAGGTTGGCAGGATAGGCAGTGGCTACACCTTC
CATSREQVGRIGSGYTF
>NA|TRBV5-4|TRBJ2-1|TRBD2
TGTGCCAGCAGCTTGCCCCCCGGGAGGGCTAGCTCCTACAATGAGCAGTTCTTC
CASSLPPGRASSYNEQFF
>few|TRBV18|TRBJ2-7|TRBD1
TGTGCCAGCTCACCCGAACAGGGGATCCCCTCCGAGCAGTACTTC
CASSPEQGIPSEQYF
>NA|TRBV7-9|TRBJ2-5|NA
TGTGCCAGCAGCTTATTAGGGAGAGAGACCCAGTACTTC
CASSLLGRETQYF
>NA|TRBV2|TRBJ1-1|NA
TGTGCCAGTGGTGTCAGGGGCACTGAAGCTTTCTTT
CASGVRGTEAFF
>many|TRBV9|TRBJ1-1|NA
TGTGCCAGCAGCTCCCGTATGCGGGGTGGGGACACTGAAGCTTTCTTT
CASSSRMRGGDTEAFF
>NA|TRBV5-1|TRBJ2-7|NA
TGCGCCAGCAAGAGGGGTTCGGGAAACGAGCAGTACTTC
CASKRGSGNEQYF
>NA|TRBV6-1|TRBJ1-3|NA
TGTGCCAGCAGCGACTGGATACAGGTCGGAAACACCATATATTTT
CASSDWIQVGNTIYF
>NA|TRBV18|TRBJ1-2|NA
TGTGCCAGCTCCCGAACAACAGGGATCTATGGCTACACCTTC
CASSRTTGIYGYTF
>NA|TRBV11-2|TRBJ1-2|NA
TGTGCCAGCAGCCGAGGTTCCCCTAAATATGGCTACACCTTC
CASSRGSPKYGYTF
>NA|TRBV11-2|TRBJ2-7|NA
TGTGCCAGCAGCCCATGGAGGGTTTCCCTGGGCGAGCAGTACTTC
CASSPWRVSLGEQYF
>NA|TRBV5-1|TRBJ2-7|NA
TGCGCCAGCAGCTTGGCCGGGCCATTCTCCTACGAGCAGTACTTC
CASSLAGPFSYEQYF
>NA|TRBV6-5|TRBJ1-2|NA
TGTGCCAGCAGTTACAATTCGGGAAACCAGGGCGGCTACACCTTC
CASSYNSGNQGGYTF
>once|TRBV28|TRBJ1-2|TRBD1
TGTGCCAGCATCCGGACAGGCCCATTTAATTATGGCTACACCTTC
CASIRTGPFNYGYTF
>NA|TRBV7-2|TRBJ2-1|TRBD1
TGTGCCAGCACCTTTGGGACAGGGTACAATGAGCAGTTCTTC
CASTFGTGYNEQFF